This TCR beta chain was captured by sequencing in a study of blood T cell repertoires in COVID-19. For the study at large: COVID-19 samples from acute and convalescent phases originated in the United States, Italy and Spain. T cells, B-cell-depleted T cells, or PBMCs provided the cDNA or gDNA that served as material.

The method was immunoSEQ multiplex PCR; TCRdb's version includes in-frame clones alone and lacks a portion of them. The sample has about 440,000 clones; around 90% are singletons. With 8 bases removed from V and 0 bases from J, the gap between germline ends came to 14 bases. Germline V gene lookup returns CDR1 ENHRY and CDR2 SYGVKD. This CDR3 region has 15 residues. The chain links TRBV10-3 to TRBJ1-3; D perhaps matches TRBD1 (6 bases). Material: PBMCs or T cells enriched from blood (not recorded which). The TCR was taken from a man aged 18 to 30 who had recovered from COVID-19. The CDR3 spells CAIRTDRNSGNTIYF. The DNA for the CDR3 is TGTGCCATCCGGACAGACAGAAACTCTGGAAACACCATATATTTT.